This T cell receptor beta chain was identified during a study of blood T cell repertoires in COVID-19. Method: immunoSEQ multiplex PCR; TCRdb's copy keeps in-frame clones and lacks some. Of more than 55,000 clones detected, 86% appear once; the ten largest clones hold approximately 1.2%. Germline assignment: CDR1 MDHEN and CDR2 SYDVKM. The CDR3 spans 14 residues. V lost 3 bases and J lost 0, with 8 bases in between. Sequenced sample: peripheral blood. The chain combines TRBV28 with TRBJ1-1; perhaps TRBD1 as D (6 bases). The TCR originated in an elderly woman with acute or convalescent COVID-19. The CDR3 spells CASSFGGMNTEAFF. In DNA form, the CDR3 reads TGTGCCAGCAGTTTTGGGGGCATGAACACTGAAGCTTTCTTT.